This T cell receptor beta chain came from a study of CD8 T cells in Susac syndrome. This CDR3 comprises 14 residues. CDR1 and CDR2 from the germline V gene are MDHEN and SYDVKM. V dropped 6 bases and J dropped 3 bases, with 15 bases sitting between them. RNA totalling 0.5 to 1 ug underwent reverse transcription with random hexamers. MiXCR was run by TCRdb on the immunoSEQ multiplex PCR reads, yielding one entry per CDR3 protein. Found here are under 300,000 distinct CDR3 sequences, 90% to 96% of them singletons; the top ten hold roughly 0.1%. The chain has TRBV28 and TRBJ2-7; D remains unclear. This TCR derives from a human donor with Susac syndrome. Material for sequencing was CD4+ T cells from PBMCs. The CDR3 DNA follows: TGTGCCAGCAGCTCGAAAAGGCCGATCTACGAGCAGTACTTC. It is translated as CASSSKRPIYEQYF.